This T cell receptor (beta chain) was captured by sequencing in a study of blood T cell repertoires in COVID-19. The protocol was immunoSEQ multiplex PCR, while the TCRdb copy is restricted to in-frame clones and leaves out a portion. The sample has about 300,000 clones; about 90% are singletons. The CDR3 has 14 amino acids. Germline loops: CDR1 SEHNR, CDR2 FQNEAQ (reference sequence). Trimming removed 2 bases at V and 7 bases at J, with 15 bases between. Source material: PBMCs or T cells enriched from blood (not recorded which). The V call is TRBV7-9, the J call TRBJ2-7; the D gene is possibly TRBD2 (6 bases). This receptor was identified in a woman between 45 and 60 years old who had been exposed to COVID-19. The CDR3 DNA follows: TGTGCCAGCAGCTTACGGGGGTCGGATATTGAGCAGTACTTC. This codes for CASSLRGSDIEQYF.